One and the same sample provided the 16 T cell receptor beta chains below, sequenced in a study of shared clonotypes between healthy human individuals. Sequencing was performed with immunoSEQ multiplex PCR; in TCRdb, only in-frame clones are kept and a portion is missing. The profile shows under 1,100,000 clones, about 70% of them singletons. The sequenced sample was memory CD4+ T cells sorted from blood. Subset denoted: CD45RA-negative fraction. These receptors all stem from a man between 18 and 29 years old in good health.

The chain combines TRBV6-5 with TRBJ2-5; D perhaps matches TRBD1 (6 bases). CDR1 and CDR2 (germline): MNHEY, SVGAGI. V lost 6 bases and J 4 bases, leaving 12 bases between the germline ends. The CDR3 runs to 13 residues. As DNA, the CDR3 is TGTGCCAGCAGACCAACAGGGCTAGAGACCCAGTACTTC. Protein: CASRPTGLETQYF.

This chain connects TRBV5-8 to TRBJ1-2, with D unresolved. V dropped 2 bases and J dropped 5 bases, with 10 bases sitting between them. The CDR3 consists of 13 residues. CDR1 is SGHTS and CDR2 is YDEGEE in the germline V gene. This CDR3 is CASSLASEYGYTF. DNA for the CDR3: TGTGCCAGCAGCTTAGCCTCCGAATATGGCTACACCTTC.

The gene calls are TRBV29-1 and TRBJ2-3; no firm D call. Germline V gives CDR1 SQVTM, CDR2 ANQGSEA. V dropped 7 bases and J dropped 0 bases, with 17 bases sitting between them. The CDR3 sequence is 15 residues long. In DNA form, the CDR3 reads TGCAGCGCCGACGGTCTTCGGATCAGCACAGATACGCAGTATTTT. Translating it yields CSADGLRISTDTQYF.

The chain combines TRBV10-3 with TRBJ2-2; possible D gene TRBD1, 6 bases. V shed 3 bases and J shed 4 bases, with 9 bases lying between them. The CDR3 has 14 residues. The germline V gene encodes CDR1 ENHRY and CDR2 SYGVKD. This CDR3 is CAISEQGSTGELFF. The CDR3 coding sequence is TGTGCCATCAGTGAACAGGGAAGCACCGGGGAGCTGTTTTTT.

CDR3 in amino acids: CASSQPPDTQYF. Written as DNA, the CDR3 is TGTGCCAGCAGCCAACCCCCAGATACGCAGTATTTT. V gene TRBV14 combines with J gene TRBJ2-3; D is uncertain. Germline CDR1 and CDR2: SGHDN and FVKESK. The CDR3 covers 12 residues. The V end lost 2 bases, the J end lost 4 bases, and 4 bases lay between the germline ends.

In its sample, this clone was seen once. The chain couples TRBV10-3 to TRBJ2-5; 7 positions agree with TRBD1. The CDR3 is made up of 13 amino acids. Germline trimming cut 3 bases from V and 3 bases from J; bases unmatched to any gene: 1. The germline V gene encodes CDR1 ENHRY and CDR2 SYGVKD. Here the CDR3 reads CAISDQGEETQYF. The CDR3 nucleotides are TGTGCCATCAGTGACCAGGGGGAAGAGACCCAGTACTTC.

V usage is TRBV5-6 and J usage is TRBJ1-2; D is undetermined. V lost 0 bases and J lost 9, with 12 bases in between. CDR3 length: 13 amino acids. Germline loops: CDR1 SGHDT, CDR2 YYEEEE. The CDR3 region is CASSLASGRSYTF. CDR3 nucleotide sequence: TGTGCCAGCAGCTTGGCGTCGGGGAGAAGCTACACCTTC. Full variable domain (missing parts from reference TRBV5-6 and TRBJ1-2): DAGVTQSPTHLIKTRGQQVTLRCSPKSGHDTVSWYQQALGQGPQFIFQYYEEEERQRGNFPDRFSGHQFPNYSSELNVNALLLGDSALYLCASSLASGRSYTFGSGTRLTVV.

The chain is built from TRBV4-1 and TRBJ1-4; the D is unclear. This CDR3 contains 12 residues. With 1 base removed from V and 11 bases from J, the gap between germline ends came to 8 bases. The germline gives CDR1 MGHRA, CDR2 YSYEKL. The chain's CDR3 is CASSQVLGKLFF. The CDR3 bases are TGCGCCAGCAGCCAAGTCTTGGGGAAACTGTTTTTT.

Comments on this clone: This same CDR3 is encoded by further DNA sequences in the sample. The chain has TRBV18 and TRBJ1-2; D gene uncertain. The V gene's germline CDR1 is KGHSH and CDR2 LQKENI. Trimming removed 6 bases from V and 2 bases from J, with 10 bases in between. CDR3 size: 13 residues. Written as DNA, the CDR3 is TGTGCCAGCTCCCCCGCCGGCAACTATGGCTACACCTTC. Translated, it gives CASSPAGNYGYTF.

The chain recombines TRBV2 with TRBJ1-1; D is possibly TRBD1 (6 bases). Looked up from germline, CDR1 is SNHLY and CDR2 is FYNNEI. The CDR3 is 11 residues long. V was pared by 8 bases and J by 6 bases, with 10 bases between. In nucleotides, the CDR3 is TGTGCCAGCTTCAGGGGAGCTGAAGCTTTCTTT. As protein: CASFRGAEAFF. Variable domain in full (rest from reference TRBV2 and TRBJ1-1): EPEVTQTPSHQVTQMGQEVILRCVPISNHLYFYWYRQILGQKVEFLVSFYNNEISEKSEIFDDQFSVERPDGSNFTLKIRSTKLEDSAMYFCASFRGAEAFFGQGTRLTVV.

CDR3 nucleotides: TGTGCCAGCAGTCAGGAACAGTCTCGGGGCTACACCTTC. Translation gives CASSQEQSRGYTF. V usage is TRBV5-5 and J usage is TRBJ1-2; D remains unclear. CDR3 length: 13 residues. Trimming removed 5 bases from V and 8 bases from J, with 16 bases in between. Germline-derived CDR1 and CDR2 are SGHKS and YYEKEE (reference sequence).

V gene TRBV5-7 combines with J gene TRBJ2-1; 10 positions match TRBD2. TRBV5-7 is labeled an ORF, and its function is uncertain. Trimming took 2 bases from V and 6 from J; bases not matched to a gene: 5. The CDR3 is 15 residues long. CDR3 DNA: TGTGCCAGCAGCTTAGCGGGGGGGCCCCGCAATGAGCAGTTCTTC. Translating gives CASSLAGGPRNEQFF.

V is TRBV7-2 and J is TRBJ1-1; D unresolved. Trimming pared 0 bases from V and 4 bases from J, leaving 6 bases between. The CDR3 contains 13 residues. CDR1 is SGHTA and CDR2 is FQGNSA in the germline V gene. The CDR3 nucleotides read TGTGCCAGCAGCTTAGCGCAGGCCACTGAAGCTTTCTTT. It encodes CASSLAQATEAFF.

As to this clone: At one end the junction does not follow the germline gene, possibly because of a read error. The same CDR3 is also encoded by other DNA sequences in this sample. J is TRBJ2-6 and V is TRBV5-1, with D perhaps matching TRBD1 or TRBD2 (6 bases each). The CDR3 totals 15 residues. Germline V lookup: CDR1 SGHRS, CDR2 YFSETQ. This chain's CDR3 is CASSLGGAGANVLTF. In nucleotides, the CDR3 is TGCGCCAGCAGTTTGGGGGGCGCTGGGGCCAACGTCCTGACTTTC.

This sequence joins TRBV5-1 and TRBJ1-3, with D unclear. The CDR3 is made up of 14 amino acids. The V gene's germline CDR1 is SGHRS and CDR2 YFSETQ. Trimming stripped 3 bases from V and 4 bases from J, with 11 bases between. The CDR3 coding sequence is TGCGCCAGCAGCTCACCCTCGGGCGGAAACACCATATATTTT. This translates into CASSSPSGGNTIYF.

This rearrangement joins TRBV6-6 to TRBJ2-2; 9 bases line up with TRBD2. V was clipped by 5 bases and J by 6 bases; unmatched bases: 10. The germline CDR1 and CDR2 sequences are MNHNY and SVGAGI (reference sequence). This CDR3 comprises 16 residues. CDR3 in DNA: TGTGCCAGCAGTCAACCGGCGGGGGGGCCCTCCGGGGAGCTGTTTTTT. Its protein product is CASSQPAGGPSGELFF.